The 22 T cell receptor beta chains below were found in one sample sequenced in a study of cytomegalovirus exposure and HLA in healthy donors. Both 60 Vbeta primers and 13 Jbeta primers went into the PCR. Sequenced by immunoSEQ multiplex PCR; TCRdb stores in-frame clones only, minus some. Of approximately 110,000 clones in the sample, under 90% are singletons; the top ten hold 2.5%. The sample was PBMCs. Receptors were obtained from a woman under 30 in good health and CMV-seronegative.

This chain connects TRBV6-1 to TRBJ2-3; a possible D gene is TRBD2 (5 bases). V lost 3 bases, J lost 8 bases, and 9 bases lay in between. In germline, CDR1 is MNHNS, CDR2 SASEGT. The CDR3 has 12 amino acids. Here the CDR3 DNA reads TGTGCCAGCAGTGATTGGAGGTTTACGCAGTATTTT. It yields the protein CASSDWRFTQYF.

The chain joins TRBV28 to TRBJ2-5, with TRBD2 matching over 10 bases. The trim removed 4 bases at V and 2 bases at J, leaving 31 bases unmatched. The CDR3 has 24 residues. In germline, CDR1 is MDHEN, CDR2 SYDVKM. CDR3: CASSSTYQTGAGTSDPIGQETQYF. The CDR3 bases are TGTGCCAGCAGTTCGACCTATCAGACAGGGGCCGGGACTAGCGATCCTATAGGGCAAGAGACCCAGTACTTC.

CDR3 DNA: TGCGCCAGCAGCCCCTACCCCCCTAACGGGGGGCCCCAAGAAGAGACCCAGTACTTC. Translating it yields CASSPYPPNGGPQEETQYF. The genes are TRBV4-1 and TRBJ2-5; D perhaps matches TRBD2 (7 bases). Germline CDR1 is MGHRA and CDR2 is YSYEKL. Trimming pared 4 bases from V and 3 bases from J, leaving 27 bases between. This CDR3 region has 19 residues.

The CDR3 DNA is TGTGCCAGCAGTTTGGTAGGACTTGAAGCTTTCTTT. It translates to CASSLVGLEAFF. V and J are TRBV28 and TRBJ1-1; D ambiguous. Germline lookup yields CDR1 MDHEN and CDR2 SYDVKM. The CDR3 totals 12 residues. V was trimmed by 3 bases and J by 7 bases, leaving 9 bases between them.

This clone came up a few times. The chain is built from TRBV5-1 and TRBJ2-7; no firm D call. V gave up 0 bases and J gave up 2 bases, with 6 bases separating them. The CDR3 is 13 amino acids. Germline assignment: CDR1 SGHRS and CDR2 YFSETQ. CDR3 coding DNA: TGCGCCAGCAGCTTGGTCAGCGCCTACGAGCAGTACTTC. Translating gives CASSLVSAYEQYF.

A single count supports this clone. The chain combines TRBV20-1 with TRBJ2-1; unclear D gene. The V gene's germline CDR1 is DFQATT and CDR2 SNEGSKA (reference sequence). This CDR3 has 11 residues. Trimming took off 1 base at V and 5 bases at J, with 3 bases between the two ends. Here the CDR3 DNA reads TGCAGTGCTAGAGCAAACAATGAGCAGTTCTTC. This translates into CSARANNEQFF.

The chain employs TRBV19 and TRBJ2-1; maybe TRBD2 (5 bases). V lost 3 bases and J 3 bases, leaving 15 bases between the germline ends. This CDR3 has 16 amino acids. From germline, CDR1 is LNHDA and CDR2 SQIVND (reference sequence). The CDR3 nucleotides are TGTGCCAGTAGTATCCCGGCGGGTGGACTCTACAATGAGCAGTTCTTC. Protein product: CASSIPAGGLYNEQFF.

This clone has more than one count but fewer than ten. The chain uses TRBV30 and TRBJ2-5; D is perhaps TRBD1 (5 bases). The CDR3 spans 12 residues. The V end lost 3 bases, the J end lost 5 bases, and 10 bases lay between the germline ends. Germline V CDR1 and CDR2: GTSNPN, SVGIG (reference sequence). CDR3 amino acids: CAWRSGWETQYF. CDR3 bases: TGTGCCTGGAGATCAGGGTGGGAGACCCAGTACTTC.

The rearrangement uses TRBV6-1 and TRBJ2-5; perhaps TRBD1 as D (5 bases). CDR1 is MNHNS, CDR2 SASEGT, per germline. V lost 9 bases and J 4 bases, leaving 21 bases between the germline ends. The CDR3 contains 15 residues. The CDR3 is CARAPLGLGVETQYF. The CDR3 coding sequence is TGTGCCAGGGCCCCCTTGGGGTTAGGGGTAGAGACCCAGTACTTC.

This clone was counted a few times. The rearrangement joins TRBV4-1 to TRBJ2-7; TRBD1 matches at 9 bases. The germline gives CDR1 MGHRA, CDR2 YSYEKL. The CDR3 totals 13 residues. V shed 4 bases and J 6 bases; nucleotides not matched to a gene: 4. CDR3 coding DNA: TGCGCCAGCAGCCGGGACAGGGATAGCGAGCAGTACTTC. It is translated as CASSRDRDSEQYF.

The chain recombines TRBV5-1 with TRBJ2-7; D is possibly TRBD1 (6 bases). CDR3 length: 14 amino acids. Trimming removed 5 bases from V and 7 bases from J, with 19 bases in between. The V gene's germline CDR1 is SGHRS and CDR2 YFSETQ. CDR3 nucleotides: TGCGCCAGCAGAGCCCAGTTGGGGGCAGGTGAGCAGTACTTC. This gives the protein CASRAQLGAGEQYF.

V gene TRBV28 combines with J gene TRBJ2-5, with a possible D match to TRBD2 (6 bases). Looked up from germline, CDR1 is MDHEN and CDR2 is SYDVKM. Trimming cost V 8 bases and J 3 bases, with 16 bases left between them. The length of the CDR3 is 14 residues. CDR3 nucleotides: TGTGCCAGCCGGGGAGGACGCGGGAAAGAGACCCAGTACTTC. Its translation is CASRGGRGKETQYF.

This chain links TRBV19 with TRBJ2-2, with TRBD1 as a possible D gene (6 bases). This CDR3 has 14 amino acids. The germline V gene has CDR1 LNHDA and CDR2 SQIVND (reference sequence). Trimming removed 3 bases at V and 3 bases at J, with 8 bases between. CDR3 residues: CASSINRDTGELFF. The CDR3, as DNA: TGTGCCAGTAGTATCAACAGGGACACCGGGGAGCTGTTTTTT.

CDR3 in DNA: TGTGCCAGTAGTTCGAGCTCCTATAATTCACCCCTCCACTTT. It codes for CASSSSSYNSPLHF. The rearrangement uses TRBV19 and TRBJ1-6; D is uncertain. This CDR3 comprises 14 residues. Trimming took off 5 bases at V and 0 bases at J, with 5 bases between the two ends. The germline gives CDR1 LNHDA, CDR2 SQIVND (reference sequence).

The chain is built from TRBV7-2 and TRBJ2-1; D is unresolved. V was trimmed by 2 bases and J by 0 bases, leaving 14 bases between them. CDR3 length equals 17 residues. The germline CDR1 and CDR2 sequences are SGHTA and FQGNSA. The CDR3 DNA is TGTGCCAGCAGCTTACGTCATTTTAGAGGCTCCTACAATGAGCAGTTCTTC. This sequence encodes CASSLRHFRGSYNEQFF.

The CDR3, as DNA: TGCGCCAGCAGCAGCACCAGACAGGGGTGGACTGAAGCTTTCTTT. This encodes CASSSTRQGWTEAFF. The chain recombines TRBV4-1 with TRBJ1-1; 8 bases map to TRBD1. With 5 bases clipped from V and 5 bases from J, the junction kept 10 bases outside the gene matches. Germline V gene lookup returns CDR1 MGHRA and CDR2 YSYEKL. The CDR3 length is 15 residues.

V is TRBV11-3 and J is TRBJ1-1; weak D call: TRBD1 (5 bases). CDR1 and CDR2 (germline): SGHNT, YENEEA. V shed 5 bases and J shed 11 bases, with 15 bases lying between them. This CDR3 is 12 amino acids long. The CDR3 region has the DNA TGTGCCAGCAGCCCCGGGGGTACTCGGGCTTTCTTT. This sequence encodes CASSPGGTRAFF.

The chain recombines TRBV7-6 with TRBJ1-1, with D perhaps matching TRBD1 (6 bases). Trimming pared 5 bases from V and 0 bases from J, leaving 13 bases between. The CDR3 covers 15 residues. Per germline, CDR1 SGHVS and CDR2 FNYEAQ. CDR3 sequence reads: CASSPIQGMNTEAFF. CDR3 sequence (DNA): TGTGCCAGCAGCCCTATACAGGGAATGAACACTGAAGCTTTCTTT.

This chain links TRBV19 with TRBJ1-6, with D tentatively TRBD1 (6 bases). With 2 bases removed from V and 13 bases from J, the gap between germline ends came to 12 bases. Germline V gene data show CDR1 as LNHDA and CDR2 as SQIVND (reference sequence). This CDR3 has 13 residues. CDR3 residues: CASSISQGIPLHF. CDR3 sequence (DNA): TGTGCCAGTAGTATAAGTCAGGGGATTCCCCTCCACTTT.

The V and J genes are TRBV30 and TRBJ1-6, with 10 positions matching TRBD1. The germline V gene has CDR1 GTSNPN and CDR2 SVGIG (reference sequence). The trim removed 3 bases at V and 7 bases at J, leaving 0 bases unmatched. CDR3 length: 13 amino acids. In nucleotides, the CDR3 is TGTGCCTGGAGGGGACAGGGGAATTCACCCCTCCACTTT. It encodes CAWRGQGNSPLHF.

The gene calls are TRBV6-1 and TRBJ2-7, with D hard to call. The CDR3 runs 13 residues. Germline lookup yields CDR1 MNHNS and CDR2 SASEGT. Trimming left V 3 bases short and J 1 base short, with 7 bases between. This CDR3 reads CASSDGGSYEQYF. CDR3 sequence (DNA): TGTGCCAGCAGTGACGGCGGATCCTACGAGCAGTACTTC.

The chain employs TRBV2 and TRBJ2-5; TRBD1 matches 9 bases. In germline, CDR1 is SNHLY, CDR2 FYNNEI. CDR3 length: 16 amino acids. Trimming at V came to 6 bases and at J to 4 bases, leaving 12 bases not matched to a gene. Written as DNA, the CDR3 is TGTGCCAGCAGCCTTCCGGGACAGGGTTTGGGAGAGACCCAGTACTTC. Protein product: CASSLPGQGLGETQYF.